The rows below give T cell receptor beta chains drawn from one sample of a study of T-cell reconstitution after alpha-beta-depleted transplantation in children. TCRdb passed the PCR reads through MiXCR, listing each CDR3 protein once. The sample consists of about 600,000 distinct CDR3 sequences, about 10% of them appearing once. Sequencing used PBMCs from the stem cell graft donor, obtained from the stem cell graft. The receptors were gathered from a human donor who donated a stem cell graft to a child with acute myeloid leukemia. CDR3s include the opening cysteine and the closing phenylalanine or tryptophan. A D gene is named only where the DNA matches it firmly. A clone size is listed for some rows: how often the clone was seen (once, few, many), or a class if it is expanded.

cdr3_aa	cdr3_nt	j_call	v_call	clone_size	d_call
CSARPVRGGSLQTQYF	TGCAGTGCTAGGCCCGTTCGGGGCGGGAGTTTGCAGACCCAGTACTTC	TRBJ2-5	TRBV20-1	few	TRBD2
CSARDLWTGDTDTQYF	TGCAGTGCTAGAGATCTTTGGACAGGGGACACAGATACGCAGTATTTT	TRBJ2-3	TRBV20-1	.	TRBD1
CASSFTGSRDEQFF	TGTGCCAGCAGCTTCACAGGGAGTCGGGATGAGCAGTTCTTC	TRBJ2-1	TRBV7-9	few	.
CASSPSLTGSYGYTF	TGTGCCAGCAGCCCCTCCTTGACAGGGAGCTATGGCTACACCTTC	TRBJ1-2	TRBV4-2	.	TRBD1
CASSRNPGTGKDQPQHF	TGTGCCAGCAGTCGCAACCCCGGGACAGGGAAGGATCAGCCCCAGCATTTT	TRBJ1-5	TRBV12-3/TRBV12-4	few	TRBD1
CASSFPVGGEKHHTSTDTQYF	TGTGCCAGCAGTTTCCCGGTAGGGGGAGAGAAACACCATACGTCGACAGATACGCAGTATTTT	TRBJ2-3	TRBV28	.	.
CASSRDRGDTQYF	TGTGCCAGCAGTCGGGACAGGGGAGATACGCAGTATTTT	TRBJ2-3	TRBV6-4	.	TRBD1
CSARPIGGKRDPNSRDTQYF	TGCAGTGCTAGACCTATTGGGGGGAAGCGGGATCCCAACTCGAGAGATACGCAGTATTTT	TRBJ2-3	TRBV20-1	many	TRBD2
CSARDRRASGRTSYNEQFF	TGCAGTGCTAGAGATAGGAGGGCTAGCGGGAGGACCTCCTACAATGAGCAGTTCTTC	TRBJ2-1	TRBV20-1	few	TRBD2
CASSVTGGPSYEQYF	TGTGCCAGCAGCGTAACAGGGGGTCCCTCCTACGAGCAGTACTTC	TRBJ2-7	TRBV9	.	TRBD1
CASSLAARERTDTQYF	TGCGCCAGCAGCTTGGCCGCGCGGGAGAGAACAGATACGCAGTATTTT	TRBJ2-3	TRBV5-1	.	TRBD2
CATSRERGDTIYF	TGTGCCACCAGCAGAGAGAGGGGGGACACCATATATTTT	TRBJ1-3	TRBV15	many	.
CASSWTSGSEQYF	TGTGCCAGCAGCTGGACTAGCGGGAGCGAGCAGTACTTC	TRBJ2-7	TRBV7-2	.	TRBD2
CASKGTGANYGYTF	TGTGCCAGCAAGGGGACAGGGGCTAACTATGGCTACACCTTC	TRBJ1-2	TRBV6-1	many	TRBD1
CSASSSAGNYGYTF	TGCAGTGCTAGTAGTAGTGCAGGGAACTATGGCTACACCTTC	TRBJ1-2	TRBV20-1	many	.
CSVTLPSTEQFF	TGCAGCGTTACCCTCCCCAGCACTGAGCAGTTCTTC	TRBJ2-1	TRBV29-1	.	.
CASTQSWTSTDTQYF	TGTGCCAGCACCCAGTCCTGGACTTCTACAGATACGCAGTATTTT	TRBJ2-3	TRBV7-2	.	.
CASSADWSSYEQYF	TGCGCCAGCAGTGCGGACTGGAGCTCCTACGAGCAGTACTTC	TRBJ2-7	TRBV5-1	.	.
CASSLGNAGNIQYF	TGTGCCAGCAGCTTAGGTAACGCCGGGAACATTCAGTACTTC	TRBJ2-4	TRBV11-1	.	.
CATERTSGSNEQYF	TGTGCCACGGAGAGGACTAGCGGGTCTAACGAGCAGTACTTC	TRBJ2-7	TRBV10-3	.	TRBD2
CSAREAGSPLHF	TGCAGTGCCCGGGAAGCCGGTTCACCCCTCCACTTT	TRBJ1-6	TRBV20-1	many	.
CASSYWQGEGEQYF	TGTGCCAGCAGCTACTGGCAGGGGGAGGGCGAGCAGTACTTC	TRBJ2-7	TRBV7-9	few	.
CASSEQDTPDTQYF	TGTGCCAGCAGCGAGCAAGATACGCCAGATACGCAGTATTTT	TRBJ2-3	TRBV7-2	few	.
CASSYSLSYEQFF	TGTGCCAGCAGTTACTCGTTGAGTTATGAGCAGTTCTTC	TRBJ2-1	TRBV6-2/TRBV6-3	.	.
CASRGGGLAGYYEQYF	TGTGCCAGCAGGGGAGGTGGACTAGCGGGTTATTACGAGCAGTACTTC	TRBJ2-7	TRBV27	few	TRBD2
CASSGLAGNIQYF	TGTGCCAGCAGCGGACTAGCGGGAAACATTCAGTACTTC	TRBJ2-4	TRBV3-1	.	TRBD2
CASSLVGLLVSWQYF	TGTGCCAGCAGCTTAGTGGGACTGCTTGTATCATGGCAGTATTTT	TRBJ2-3	TRBV7-2	few	.
CASRPGTPSTDTQYF	TGCGCCAGCAGGCCCGGGACCCCCTCCACAGATACGCAGTATTTT	TRBJ2-3	TRBV5-1	.	.
CSAGRLAGVDTQYF	TGCAGTGCCGGTAGGCTAGCGGGAGTAGATACGCAGTATTTT	TRBJ2-3	TRBV20-1	.	TRBD2
CASSRTRGDTGELFF	TGCGCCAGCAGCCGGACCCGGGGGGACACCGGGGAGCTGTTTTTT	TRBJ2-2	TRBV5-1	.	TRBD2
CSVATGGGNGYTF	TGCAGCGTTGCGACAGGGGGCGGCAATGGCTACACCTTC	TRBJ1-2	TRBV29-1	.	TRBD1
CASSSTGTGQKLFF	TGTGCCAGCAGCTCAACAGGGACTGGTCAAAAACTGTTTTTT	TRBJ1-4	TRBV11-2	.	.
CASSPPGGAGSYEQYF	TGTGCCAGCAGTCCCCCCGGGGGCGCGGGATCCTACGAGCAGTACTTC	TRBJ2-7	TRBV28	few	.
CSVDAGGDYGYTF	TGCAGCGTTGACGCTGGGGGCGACTATGGCTACACCTTC	TRBJ1-2	TRBV29-1	.	.
CASSLKFRIAGGRDEQYF	TGTGCCAGCAGCTTGAAATTCCGCATAGCGGGAGGGCGGGACGAGCAGTACTTC	TRBJ2-7	TRBV7-9	many	TRBD2
CASSYGRKTDTQYF	TGTGCCAGCAGTTACGGGCGGAAAACAGATACGCAGTATTTT	TRBJ2-3	TRBV6-5	few	.
CSVRGLAGGSYNEQFF	TGCAGCGTAAGGGGATTAGCGGGAGGAAGCTACAATGAGCAGTTCTTC	TRBJ2-1	TRBV29-1	many	TRBD2
CASSPVAALVYEQYF	TGTGCCAGCAGCCCCGTCGCGGCCCTCGTTTACGAGCAGTACTTC	TRBJ2-7	TRBV28	.	.
CASSSRRLWGGKYEQYF	TGTGCCAGCAGCTCGAGGCGGCTTTGGGGGGGTAAATACGAGCAGTACTTC	TRBJ2-7	TRBV11-2	few	TRBD2
CAISAGRGTSGRGEQFF	TGTGCCATCAGTGCAGGAAGGGGGACTAGCGGGAGGGGTGAGCAGTTCTTC	TRBJ2-1	TRBV10-3	few	TRBD2
CATSDLIQRAPAGEQYF	TGTGCCACCAGTGATTTAATCCAGAGAGCGCCCGCGGGGGAGCAGTACTTC	TRBJ2-7	TRBV24-1	few	.
CATSRDLEDTQYF	TGTGCCACCAGCAGAGATTTGGAGGATACGCAGTATTTT	TRBJ2-3	TRBV15	many	.
CASSRGQGAKNTEAFF	TGTGCCAGCAGCCGGGGACAGGGGGCGAAGAACACTGAAGCTTTCTTT	TRBJ1-1	TRBV5-6	many	TRBD1
CASSLSGGNGIQYF	TGTGCCAGCAGTTTATCAGGGGGCAACGGCATTCAGTACTTC	TRBJ2-4	TRBV27	.	TRBD1
CASSPRGGDSPLHF	TGTGCCAGCTCGCCCAGGGGGGGGGATTCACCCCTCCACTTT	TRBJ1-6	TRBV18	few	TRBD1
CASGSGTLAGYEQFF	TGTGCCAGCGGATCTGGTACACTAGCGGGATATGAGCAGTTCTTC	TRBJ2-1	TRBV7-9	few	TRBD2
CASSFNSGYGASYEQYF	TGTGCCAGCAGCTTCAATAGTGGGTATGGGGCTAGCTACGAGCAGTACTTC	TRBJ2-7	TRBV7-8	many	.
CASSYFRSPSSGANVLTF	TGTGCCAGCAGTTACTTTAGGAGCCCCAGCTCTGGGGCCAACGTCCTGACTTTC	TRBJ2-6	TRBV6-5	.	.
CCASPQTSGSSYEQYF	TGCTGTGCTAGCCCCCAGACTAGCGGGAGTTCGTACGAGCAGTACTTC	TRBJ2-7	TRBV20-1	few	TRBD2
CSAPARLAGTMRGELFF	TGCAGTGCTCCCGCTCGACTAGCGGGAACCATGCGAGGGGAGCTGTTTTTT	TRBJ2-2	TRBV20-1	.	TRBD2
CASSLASGETEAFF	TGCGCCAGCAGCTTGGCCAGCGGGGAGACTGAAGCTTTCTTT	TRBJ1-1	TRBV5-1	few	.
CASSVNVGFMRLGLNTEAFF	TGTGCCAGCAGCGTAAACGTGGGATTTATGAGGCTAGGATTGAACACTGAAGCTTTCTTT	TRBJ1-1	TRBV7-8	.	.
CASSPAGGSDSPLHF	TGTGCCAGCTCACCTGCAGGGGGGAGTGATTCACCCCTCCACTTT	TRBJ1-6	TRBV18	many	TRBD1
CASSLRVAQKNTGELFF	TGCGCCAGCAGCTTGAGGGTAGCGCAAAAGAACACCGGGGAGCTGTTTTTT	TRBJ2-2	TRBV5-1	many	.
CASSPGTSDGDEQFF	TGTGCCAGCAGCCCCGGGACTAGCGATGGGGATGAGCAGTTCTTC	TRBJ2-1	TRBV7-9	many	TRBD2
CASSGTGGFYNEQFF	TGTGCCAGCAGCGGGACAGGGGGCTTCTACAATGAGCAGTTCTTC	TRBJ2-1	TRBV7-9	few	TRBD1
CSVEGTPRVLGAFF	TGCAGCGTTGAGGGGACTCCCCGAGTACTCGGAGCTTTCTTT	TRBJ1-1	TRBV29-1	few	.
CASSYSTGAHYNEQFF	TGTGCCAGCAGTTACTCTACGGGAGCCCACTACAATGAGCAGTTCTTC	TRBJ2-1	TRBV6-5	.	.
CASGISIGPGYTF	TGTGCCAGCGGAATCTCCATCGGTCCTGGCTACACCTTC	TRBJ1-2	TRBV12-3/TRBV12-4	many	.
CASSVRGDRSNQPQHF	TGTGCCAGCAGTGTAAGGGGGGACCGTAGCAATCAGCCCCAGCATTTT	TRBJ1-5	TRBV2	.	.